This T cell receptor (beta chain) emerged from a study of cytotoxic CD8 clonotypes in ibrutinib-treated CLL. Depth targeted 1 in 200,000 to 1 in 1 million T cells, averaging around 9.5x coverage per clonotype. This table comes from immunoSEQ multiplex PCR, and its TCRdb copy is limited to in-frame clones, with some not included. Altogether approximately 67,000 clones are present, 80% being singletons, with the ten largest covering less than 9%. A remark on this clone: No antigen is known for it.

The ends were cut back, 1 base at V and 1 base at J, with 16 bases in the middle. Germline CDR1 and CDR2: ENHRY and SYGVKD. CDR3 length equals 17 residues. Points from the study as a whole: Public clonotypes (which were uncommon) either contracted or remained stable on treatment.

The V gene is TRBV10-3, the J gene TRBJ1-2, with D perhaps matching TRBD1 (6 bases). Here the sequenced sample was PBMCs, taken at disease progression, from a patient treated with ibrutinib. The TCR sequence derives from a human donor with chronic lymphocytic leukemia. CDR3 loop: CAISEFRGHEGNYGYTF. Here the CDR3 DNA reads TGTGCCATCAGTGAGTTTAGGGGACATGAGGGTAACTATGGCTACACCTTC.